A selection of T cell receptor beta chains follows, all from one sample in a study of Graves' ophthalmopathy and Graves' hyperthyroidism. MiXCR was run by TCRdb on the multiplex PCR reads, yielding one entry per CDR3 protein. The sample yields 450,000 to 600,000 distinct CDR3 sequences, under 40% seen once. The specimen was peripheral blood or thyroid tissue (not recorded which). The receptor source for this set is an adult man with Graves' hyperthyroidism. CDR3s include the opening cysteine and the closing phenylalanine or tryptophan. The D gene is left open where the match is weak. Size is omitted from some rows. Given values are once, few, many or a class for expanded clones.

d_call: -
v_call: TRBV12-3/TRBV12-4
j_call: TRBJ1-4
clone_size: many
cdr3_nt: TGTGCCAGCAGACCCGGGACGTTGGAAAAACTGTTTTTT
cdr3_aa: CASRPGTLEKLFF

d_call: -
v_call: TRBV7-8
j_call: TRBJ2-7
clone_size: -
cdr3_nt: TGTGCCAGCAGCCCCGGAGGTGGGTGCGAGCAGTACTTC
cdr3_aa: CASSPGGGCEQYF

d_call: TRBD1
v_call: TRBV7-8
j_call: TRBJ1-6
clone_size: many
cdr3_nt: TGTGCCAGCAGCTCGAACAGGGGGCGCAACGGTTCACCCCTCCACTTT
cdr3_aa: CASSSNRGRNGSPLHF

d_call: -
v_call: TRBV29-1
j_call: TRBJ1-2
clone_size: many
cdr3_nt: TGCAGCGTTGGTCGGCTGGGTCAGCATGGCTACACCTTC
cdr3_aa: CSVGRLGQHGYTF

d_call: TRBD2
v_call: TRBV20-1
j_call: TRBJ2-2
clone_size: many
cdr3_nt: TGCAGTGCTAGACCTAGCGGGGTCACCGGGGAGCTGTTTTTT
cdr3_aa: CSARPSGVTGELFF

d_call: TRBD1
v_call: TRBV5-6
j_call: TRBJ2-7
clone_size: many
cdr3_nt: TGTGCCAGCAGCAATAAACAGGGGAATCCCTACGAGCAGTACTTC
cdr3_aa: CASSNKQGNPYEQYF

d_call: TRBD1
v_call: TRBV19
j_call: TRBJ1-5
clone_size: many
cdr3_nt: TGTGCCAGTAGTATGGACAGGGGAACGTCCCAGCATTTT
cdr3_aa: CASSMDRGTSQHF

d_call: -
v_call: TRBV5-1
j_call: TRBJ1-4
clone_size: many
cdr3_nt: TGCGCCAGCAGCTTGACCCAGGGAAGAGAAAAACTGTTTTTT
cdr3_aa: CASSLTQGREKLFF

d_call: TRBD1
v_call: TRBV6-5
j_call: TRBJ1-2
clone_size: few
cdr3_nt: TGTGCCAGCAGGTGGAGGGACAGGGGCGTAGCTAACTATGGCTACACCTTC
cdr3_aa: CASRWRDRGVANYGYTF

d_call: -
v_call: TRBV29-1
j_call: TRBJ2-7
clone_size: -
cdr3_nt: TGCAGCGTTGCGGGGGGCTCCCACGAGCAGTACTTC
cdr3_aa: CSVAGGSHEQYF

d_call: -
v_call: TRBV10-3
j_call: TRBJ1-1
clone_size: -
cdr3_nt: TGTGCCATCAGTGAAGGTACAGAGAACACTGAAGCTTTCTTT
cdr3_aa: CAISEGTENTEAFF

d_call: TRBD1
v_call: TRBV6-5
j_call: TRBJ1-5
clone_size: -
cdr3_nt: TGTGCCAGCAGTAAACCGGGACAGGGGGCCGGTCAGCCCCAGCATTTT
cdr3_aa: CASSKPGQGAGQPQHF

d_call: -
v_call: TRBV2
j_call: TRBJ1-2
clone_size: once
cdr3_nt: TGTGCCAGCAGTGAAGATAGCGGGAGTTACAGGGACAACTATGGCTACACCTTC
cdr3_aa: CASSEDSGSYRDNYGYTF